Listed below are T cell receptor beta chains from one sample, sequenced in a study of cytomegalovirus exposure and HLA in healthy donors. Sequencing used immunoSEQ multiplex PCR; TCRdb keeps in-frame clones, though not all of them. The sample carries around 100,000 clones, roughly 70% recorded once. The sample comprised PBMCs. These receptors were taken from a man aged 40-55 years in good health and CMV-seropositive. CDR3s include the opening cysteine and the closing phenylalanine or tryptophan. The D gene is left open where the match is weak. Expanded clones are given a class, and other clones once, few, many or no size at all.

DNA,CDR3,D,J,size,V
TGTGCCACCGGAGGGCCCGAGCAGTACTTC,CATGGPEQYF,NA,TRBJ2-7,NA,TRBV6-6
TGCGCCAGCAGCTCGGGACAGGTGAACACTGAAGCTTTCTTT,CASSSGQVNTEAFF,TRBD1,TRBJ1-1,few,TRBV5-1
TGTGCCACCAGCCGCACAGGGAGTGCTGAAGCTTTCTTT,CATSRTGSAEAFF,NA,TRBJ1-1,few,TRBV15
TGCGCCAGCAGGGCTAGCGGGGAAACCGGGGAGCTGTTTTTT,CASRASGETGELFF,TRBD2,TRBJ2-2,NA,TRBV5-1
TGCGCCAGCAGCTTAGAAAGCGGGAGTTACGAGCAGTACTTC,CASSLESGSYEQYF,TRBD2,TRBJ2-7,NA,TRBV5-1
TGCGCCAGCAGCCAAGAACGAGGGGGACCCAATCAGCCCCAGCATTTT,CASSQERGGPNQPQHF,NA,TRBJ1-5,NA,TRBV4-1
TGCACCGAGAGGAGGACCCCGGGTGACGCAATGTTCCAGCCCCAGCATTTT,CTERRTPGDAMFQPQHF,NA,TRBJ1-5,NA,TRBV29-1
TGTGCCAGCAGTGAGCGGGAGAACACAGATACGCAGTATTTT,CASSERENTDTQYF,TRBD2,TRBJ2-3,NA,TRBV6-4
TGTGCCAGCAGTTTCCGCGGGACAGTTTATCAGCCCCAGCATTTT,CASSFRGTVYQPQHF,TRBD1,TRBJ1-5,NA,TRBV28
TGTGCCAGCTCACCACTACTAGCGGGAGAAGGCGGTGAGCAGTTCTTC,CASSPLLAGEGGEQFF,TRBD2,TRBJ2-1,NA,TRBV18
TGTGCCAGCAGCGTAGGACGGGGGACAGGGACCACTGAAGCTTTCTTT,CASSVGRGTGTTEAFF,TRBD1,TRBJ1-1,NA,TRBV9
TGTGCCAGTAGTATGATGACCCGAGACCGGGGCAATCAGCCCCAGCATTTT,CASSMMTRDRGNQPQHF,NA,TRBJ1-5,NA,TRBV19
TGTGCCAGCAGTTACGAGGGACAAGCGAACACCATATATTTT,CASSYEGQANTIYF,NA,TRBJ1-3,NA,TRBV6-6
TGTGCCAGCAGATCAGAGGGCGGGAGAGATGCAGATACGCAGTATTTT,CASRSEGGRDADTQYF,TRBD2,TRBJ2-3,few,TRBV7-6
TGTGCCAGCAAGAGAGGACTCCTCACAGATACGCAGTATTTT,CASKRGLLTDTQYF,NA,TRBJ2-3,once,TRBV28
TGTGCCAGCAGCCAAGGGCTAGCGGGTCAAGAGACCCAGTACTTC,CASSQGLAGQETQYF,TRBD2,TRBJ2-5,NA,TRBV14
TGCGCCAGCAGCTTGGCCAGGGGGTCATCCGATACGCAGTATTTT,CASSLARGSSDTQYF,TRBD1,TRBJ2-3,NA,TRBV5-1